This entry lists 27 T cell receptor beta chains sequenced from one sample in a study of blood T cells in healthy people across ages. The second PCR ran about 6 to 12 cycles with a sample-barcoded 5' primer and J-beta primers. TCRdb recomputed calls from the 5' RACE reads with MiXCR, one row per CDR3 protein. The table lists 910,000 or so distinct CDR3 sequences, roughly 51% of them singletons. Sequencing was performed on blood. Receptor source: a woman aged 60 to 75 in good health.

This clonotype was counted a few times. The CDR3 sequence is CSVEAPDSGANVLTF. The CDR3, as DNA: TGCAGCGTTGAGGCCCCCGACTCTGGGGCCAACGTCCTGACTTTC. The J gene is TRBJ2-6, the V gene TRBV29-1; no reliable D call. This CDR3 spans 15 amino acids. V lost 3 bases and J 0 bases, leaving 9 bases between the germline ends. The germline V gene has CDR1 SQVTM and CDR2 ANQGSEA.

This chain links TRBV6-1 with TRBJ1-4; D is possibly TRBD1 (6 bases). Germline V gene sequence: CDR1 MNHNS, CDR2 SASEGT. The V gene lost 6 bases and the J gene lost 7 bases, with 9 bases spanning the gap. The CDR3 is 12 amino acids. As DNA, the CDR3 is TGTGCCAGCAGACAGGGTACTGAAAAACTGTTTTTT. This encodes CASRQGTEKLFF.

The chain employs TRBV10-3 and TRBJ2-3; 10 bases line up with TRBD1. The V segment lost 5 bases and the J segment 7 bases; nucleotides outside the gene matches: 15. Germline CDR1 ENHRY, CDR2 SYGVKD. The CDR3 length is 17 residues. This CDR3 is CAISSSPGTGEGNTQYF. The CDR3 DNA sequence: TGTGCCATCAGTTCGAGTCCCGGGACAGGGGAAGGAAATACGCAGTATTTT.

In its sample, this clonotype was seen many times. V gene TRBV12-3 or TRBV12-4 combines with J gene TRBJ2-5; D gene ambiguous. The CDR3 is made up of 15 amino acids. The ends were cut back, 8 bases at V and 1 base at J, with 17 bases in the middle. The chain's CDR3 is CASCGPRRSQETQYF. Here the CDR3 DNA reads TGTGCCAGCTGCGGTCCCCGACGGAGCCAAGAGACCCAGTACTTC.

The V call is TRBV20-1, the J call TRBJ2-1; 9 bases are shared with TRBD2. Looked up from germline, CDR1 is DFQATT and CDR2 is SNEGSKA (reference sequence). The CDR3 runs 15 residues. Trimming cost V 1 base and J 7 bases; bases outside gene matches: 8. CDR3 DNA sequence: TGCAGTGCTAGAGGCCTAGCGGGGCAATCGAATGAGCAGTTCTTC. The encoded protein is CSARGLAGQSNEQFF.

The chain has TRBV6-1 and TRBJ1-2; D is unclear. The CDR3 has 15 residues. Germline values: CDR1 MNHNS, CDR2 SASEGT. V dropped 1 base and J dropped 6 bases, with 15 bases sitting between them. The CDR3 loop reads CASSEVASMLDGYTF. For the CDR3, the DNA is TGTGCCAGCAGTGAAGTGGCCAGTATGTTAGATGGCTACACCTTC.

V is TRBV3-1 and J is TRBJ2-7, with 11 bases lining up with TRBD1. Per the germline V gene, CDR1 is LGHDT and CDR2 is YNNKEL (reference sequence). V was clipped by 4 bases and J by 6 bases; unmatched bases: 8. The length of the CDR3 is 15 residues. The CDR3 DNA reads TGTGCCAGCAGCCGCTTAGGACAGGGGGCACGCGAGCAGTACTTC. Amino acid sequence: CASSRLGQGAREQYF.

The genes are TRBV20-1 and TRBJ1-1; 8 nucleotides match TRBD1. V trimming: 2 bases; J trimming: 7 bases; junction bases outside the gene matches: 39. CDR1 DFQATT and CDR2 SNEGSKA come from the germline V gene (reference sequence). CDR3 length: 24 amino acids. The CDR3 DNA sequence: TGCAGTGCTAGATCATTGACTAGCGGGATCCCCGGGTCACACAATGAGCAGGGGGCAGATGAAGCTTTCTTT. Its protein is CSARSLTSGIPGSHNEQGADEAFF.

The CDR3 sequence: CASSSFLSEQYF. As DNA, the CDR3 is TGTGCCAGCAGCTCGTTCCTGAGCGAGCAGTACTTC. The chain employs TRBV7-9 and TRBJ2-7; D is uncertain. Germline V CDR1 and CDR2: SEHNR, FQNEAQ (reference sequence). This CDR3 spans 12 amino acids. Trimming shortened V by 4 bases and J by 6 bases, and 10 bases separated the two germline ends.

V and J are TRBV20-1 and TRBJ2-7; tentatively, D is TRBD2 (5 bases). V was trimmed by 3 bases and J by 4 bases, leaving 10 bases between them. CDR1 and CDR2 from the germline V gene are DFQATT and SNEGSKA (reference sequence). The CDR3 consists of 12 residues. For the CDR3, the DNA is TGCAGTGCTAGGAGGGATCAGTACGAGCAGTACTTC. This gives the protein CSARRDQYEQYF.

This clonotype turned up a few times. The V gene is TRBV4-2, the J gene TRBJ2-5, with D perhaps TRBD1 or TRBD2 (5 bases each). This CDR3 has 17 residues. Germline CDR1 LGHNA, CDR2 YNFKEQ. V was pared by 3 bases and J by 0 bases, with 17 bases between. CDR3 region: CASSQEPGTAYQETQYF. In DNA form, the CDR3 reads TGTGCCAGCAGCCAGGAACCCGGGACGGCGTACCAAGAGACCCAGTACTTC.

This clonotype has just a few counts. CDR3 sequence: CRPESTYGYTF. The CDR3 DNA reads as TGCAGGCCCGAAAGTACCTATGGCTACACCTTC. V gene TRBV20-1 combines with J gene TRBJ1-2; D not resolved. The germline V gene encodes CDR1 DFQATT and CDR2 SNEGSKA (reference sequence). This CDR3 is 11 amino acids long.

Many counts were recorded for this clonotype. This chain connects TRBV29-1 to TRBJ1-5; tentative D call: TRBD1 (5 bases). The CDR3 sequence is 15 residues long. V gave up 4 bases and J gave up 4 bases, with 17 bases separating them. Germline CDR1 and CDR2: SQVTM and ANQGSEA. CDR3 DNA: TGCAGCGTTGTCTTATACGGGGCACCGAATCAGCCCCAGCATTTT. This sequence encodes CSVVLYGAPNQPQHF.

The chain couples TRBV4-1 to TRBJ2-3; D remains unclear. Trimming removed 4 bases at V and 5 bases at J, with 19 bases between. Germline V CDR1 and CDR2: MGHRA, YSYEKL. The CDR3 extends over 16 amino acids. The CDR3 here is CASSLGRQLVGDTQYF. In DNA form, the CDR3 reads TGCGCCAGCAGCCTCGGCCGACAACTGGTGGGAGATACGCAGTATTTT.

V gene TRBV15 combines with J gene TRBJ1-5; D not certain. Trimming took 2 bases from V and 7 from J, leaving 9 bases between them. This CDR3 spans 13 amino acids. Per germline, CDR1 LNHNV and CDR2 YYDKDF (reference sequence). CDR3 bases: TGTGCCACCAGCAGACGGCCCGGGCAGCCCCAGCATTTT. Residues: CATSRRPGQPQHF.

This clonotype showed up many times. Germline is not matched at one junction end, which may reflect a read error. This chain's CDR3 is CASSLGQGAYNEQFF. The CDR3 DNA is TGTGCCAGCAGCCTCGGACAGGGGGCGTACAATGAGCAGTTCTTC. The chain combines TRBV5-1 with TRBJ2-1; 11 nucleotides agree with TRBD1. The CDR3 has 15 amino acids. CDR1 SGHRS and CDR2 YFSETQ come from the germline V gene.

V gene TRBV20-1 combines with J gene TRBJ2-3; TRBD2 matches 8 bases. V lost 3 bases, J lost 5 bases, and 10 bases stayed unmatched. Per the germline V gene, CDR1 is DFQATT and CDR2 is SNEGSKA (reference sequence). The CDR3 sequence is 15 residues long. CDR3 in DNA: TGCAGTGCTAGGGTGGGAACTAGCGGTGGAGATACGCAGTATTTT. Its protein is CSARVGTSGGDTQYF.

J is TRBJ2-1 and V is TRBV15, with 7 bases fitting TRBD2. This CDR3 contains 15 residues. V gave up 5 bases and J gave up 5 bases; unmatched junction bases: 9. CDR1 LNHNV and CDR2 YYDKDF come from the germline V gene (reference sequence). The CDR3 DNA follows: TGTGCCACCAGCCCCGGGAGGTTAGGCCACAATGAGCAGTTCTTC. This encodes CATSPGRLGHNEQFF.

This chain uses TRBV21-1 with TRBJ2-1; the table's D call TRBD2 went unverified against the DNA. TRBV21-1 is a pseudogene. The CDR3 is 16 amino acids. This CDR3 reads CASRNPLVGGPNEQFF. The CDR3 DNA follows: TGTGCCAGCAGGAACCCTCTGGTGGGAGGACCCAATGAGCAGTTCTTC.

Here the CDR3 DNA reads TGTGCCAGCAGTTGCGAGCGGGAGGGCCCCGAGCAGTACTTC. This codes for CASSCEREGPEQYF. This chain connects TRBV6-6 to TRBJ2-5; 10 nucleotides align to TRBD2. With the DNA end fitting TRBJ2-7 better, the J assignment may be wrong. The CDR3 extends over 14 amino acids. Germline V gene data show CDR1 as MNHNY and CDR2 as SVGAGI (reference sequence).

This clonotype was seen more than once but under ten times. The J gene is TRBJ2-3, the V gene TRBV12-3 or TRBV12-4; no clear D. V dropped 4 bases and J dropped 6 bases, with 20 bases sitting between them. There are 16 residues in the CDR3. In nucleotides, the CDR3 is TGTGCCAGCAGTTCTGGTGGCCTACGGTCTGTGGATACGCAGTATTTT. Translation gives CASSSGGLRSVDTQYF.

The chain links TRBV29-1 to TRBJ2-5; the D call may be TRBD1 or TRBD2 (5 bases each). Deletions cut 3 bases from V and 2 bases from J, with 10 bases between. Per the germline V gene, CDR1 is SQVTM and CDR2 is ANQGSEA. The length of the CDR3 is 13 residues. CDR3 DNA sequence: TGCAGCGTTGACCCGGGACCTCAAGAGACCCAGTACTTC. It is translated as CSVDPGPQETQYF.

The rearrangement joins TRBV20-1 to TRBJ1-5, with no clear D. The CDR3 is made up of 16 amino acids. Trimming stripped 5 bases from V and 0 bases from J, with 17 bases between. Germline lookup yields CDR1 DFQATT and CDR2 SNEGSKA (reference sequence). The CDR3 region has the DNA TGCAGTGCTTATGGACGGAGTCCTAATAGCAATCAGCCCCAGCATTTT. Translation gives CSAYGRSPNSNQPQHF.

The chain combines TRBV2 with TRBJ2-1; 10 bases map to TRBD2. After removal of 4 bases from V and 5 bases from J, the junction contained 8 bases not matched to a gene. Germline V gene sequence: CDR1 SNHLY, CDR2 FYNNEI. The CDR3 has 16 amino acids. CDR3 coding DNA: TGTGCCAGCAGTGGGTATAGGACTAGCGGAGACAATGAGCAGTTCTTC. It translates to CASSGYRTSGDNEQFF.

This clonotype was found a few times. The gene calls are TRBV7-2 and TRBJ2-7; TRBD1 is a possible D gene (6 bases). The length of the CDR3 is 14 residues. CDR1 is SGHTA and CDR2 is FQGNSA in the germline V gene. Between the trimmed V and J ends, which lost 1 base and 2 bases, there was a span of 9 bases. The CDR3 nucleotides are TGTGCCAGCAGCTTAGGGCGACAGGCCTACGAGCAGTACTTC. Residues: CASSLGRQAYEQYF.

V gene TRBV28 combines with J gene TRBJ2-7; D is unclear. This CDR3 has 13 residues. V shed 8 bases and J shed 5 bases, with 16 bases lying between them. Germline V lookup: CDR1 MDHEN, CDR2 SYDVKM. CDR3 loop: CASLPSLGNEQYF. The CDR3 nucleotides are TGTGCCAGCCTCCCGTCCTTGGGAAACGAGCAGTACTTC. Full variable domain (rest looked up from reference TRBV28 and TRBJ2-7): DVKVTQSSRYLVKRTGEKVFLECVQDMDHENMFWYRQDPGLGLRLIYFSYDVKMKEKGDIPEGYSVSREKKERFSLILESASTNQTSMYLCASLPSLGNEQYFGPGTRLTVT.

This clonotype has only a few counts. This chain uses TRBV2 with TRBJ2-5; D unresolved. Looked up from germline, CDR1 is SNHLY and CDR2 is FYNNEI. V dropped 8 bases and J dropped 9 bases, with 10 bases sitting between them. The CDR3 runs to 10 residues. CDR3 residues: CASGFGSQYF. The CDR3 region has the DNA TGTGCCAGCGGTTTCGGATCCCAGTACTTC.